The 7 T cell receptor beta chains presented below share a single source sample, sequenced in a study of radiation and T cells in renal cell carcinoma. TCRdb's copy holds only in-frame clones and misses some; the assay was immunoSEQ multiplex PCR. Of around 94,000 clones listed, 65% to 90% are singletons. Time point: baseline pretreatment blood. As for treatment: 15 Gy SBRT to primary tumor, nephrectomy 4 weeks later. The sample here was blood, taken from a patient whose treatment included radiotherapy and nephrectomy. The receptor source for this set is a man aged 50 or older with renal cell carcinoma.

This chain joins TRBV7-2 and TRBJ2-1, with D tentatively TRBD2 (5 bases). The germline gives CDR1 SGHTA, CDR2 FQGNSA. V lost 6 bases to trimming and J lost 14 bases, with 17 bases between them. This CDR3 has 12 residues. The CDR3 protein is CASRSLETSKFF. The CDR3, as DNA: TGTGCCAGCAGGTCACTAGAAACGAGCAAGTTCTTC.

The chain links TRBV21-1 to TRBJ2-3; TRBD1 is the table's D call, not checked against the DNA. TRBV21-1 constitutes a pseudogene. CDR3 length: 12 amino acids. The CDR3 DNA sequence: TGTGCCAGCACCCAGGGGTCAGATACGCAGTATTTT. Translation: CASTQGSDTQYF.

V and J are TRBV29-1 and TRBJ2-1; 11 bases fit TRBD2. V shed 1 base, J shed 9 bases, and the junction held 11 bases outside the gene matches. Germline V gene sequence: CDR1 SQVTM, CDR2 ANQGSEA. This CDR3 spans 16 amino acids. CDR3 protein: CSVEGLAGGRYAEQFF. The CDR3 DNA is TGCAGCGTTGAAGGGTTAGCGGGGGGGAGGTACGCTGAGCAGTTCTTC.

V is TRBV5-5 and J is TRBJ1-5; the D gene is possibly TRBD1 (6 bases). Germline lookup yields CDR1 SGHKS and CDR2 YYEKEE (reference sequence). The CDR3 length is 16 residues. V was trimmed by 0 bases and J by 6 bases, leaving 16 bases between them. The CDR3 DNA reads TGTGCCAGCAGCTTGGGGACAGTAACGGGGGGTCAGCCCCAGCATTTT. Protein sequence: CASSLGTVTGGQPQHF. Full variable domain (missing parts from reference TRBV5-5 and TRBJ1-5): DAGVTQSPTHLIKTRGQQVTLRCSPISGHKSVSWYQQVLGQGPQFIFQYYEKEERGRGNFPDRFSARQFPNYSSELNVNALLLGDSALYLCASSLGTVTGGQPQHFGDGTRLSIL.

The chain has TRBV28 and TRBJ2-7; D may be TRBD1 (6 bases). The CDR3 has 15 amino acids. V dropped 2 bases and J dropped 4 bases, with 15 bases sitting between them. Germline values: CDR1 MDHEN, CDR2 SYDVKM. Written as DNA, the CDR3 is TGTGCCAGCAGTTTAGGACAGTTTGGGGAATACGAGCAGTACTTC. This translates into CASSLGQFGEYEQYF.

The chain carries TRBV7-2 and TRBJ2-2; TRBD2 matches at 8 bases. Germline values: CDR1 SGHTA, CDR2 FQGNSA. CDR3 length: 16 amino acids. The J segment lost 4 bases and the V segment lost 4 bases, leaving 8 bases of the junction unmatched. CDR3 amino acids: CASSSFQGLGTGELFF. CDR3 nucleotide sequence: TGTGCCAGCAGCTCATTTCAGGGACTAGGCACCGGGGAGCTGTTTTTT.

This chain links TRBV7-9 with TRBJ1-1, with TRBD1 matching 9 bases. Germline assignment: CDR1 SEHNR and CDR2 FQNEAQ (reference sequence). This CDR3 is built from 14 residues. J lost 13 bases, V lost 0 bases, and 9 bases had no gene match. The CDR3 protein is CASSLAPGQGWFFF. In nucleotides, the CDR3 is TGTGCCAGCAGCTTAGCGCCAGGACAGGGGTGGTTTTTCTTT. The full variable domain, rest sourced from reference TRBV7-9 and TRBJ1-1, is DTGVSQNPRHKITKRGQNVTFRCDPISEHNRLYWYRQTLGQGPEFLTYFQNEAQLEKSRLLSDRFSAERPKGSFSTLEIQRTEQGDSAMYLCASSLAPGQGWFFFGQGTRLTVV.